This TCR beta chain was sequenced in a study of brain metastases from non-small cell lung cancer. Findings of the study overall: Expanded T-cell clones appeared in roughly 60% of brain metastases over primaries. Brain metastases had lower T-cell infiltration than primary tumors. Paired brain metastases and primary tumors largely shared TCR repertoires.

Concerning this clone: Its matching antigen is unknown.

Germline-derived CDR1 and CDR2 are LGHNA and YSLEER. V lost 0 bases and J 0 bases, leaving 12 bases between the germline ends. The length of the CDR3 is 16 residues. The data were produced by immunoSEQ multiplex PCR, yet TCRdb's version contains in-frame clones alone and is incomplete. The sample contains about 6,000 clones, roughly four fifths of which appear only once. The chain has TRBV4-3 and TRBJ2-7; D is undetermined. This receptor was identified in a donor at least 40 years old with non-small cell lung cancer. Sequencing was done on a sample of primary lung tumor tissue. CDR3 coding DNA: TGCGCCAGCAGCCAAGAGGTGACGGTGAGCTCCTACGAGCAGTACTTC. This translates into CASSQEVTVSSYEQYF.